The next 5 T cell receptor beta chains were all read from a single sample in a study of blood T cell repertoires in COVID-19. The assay was immunoSEQ multiplex PCR, and TCRdb's table has in-frame clones only and misses some. The sample consists of 65,000 or so clones, approximately 78% of them appearing once. Sequenced sample: peripheral blood. These receptors were collected from a man older than 75 with acute or convalescent COVID-19.

This sequence joins TRBV6-5 and TRBJ1-5; perhaps TRBD1 as D (6 bases). The germline V gene has CDR1 MNHEY and CDR2 SVGAGI. The V and J ends lost 5 bases and 3 bases respectively, with 11 bases between them. The length of the CDR3 is 14 residues. The CDR3 nucleotides are TGTGCCAGCAGTAGAGGGGGAAACAATCAGCCCCAGCATTTT. It encodes CASSRGGNNQPQHF.

This clone appeared once. V gene TRBV28 combines with J gene TRBJ2-2; D is perhaps TRBD1 (5 bases). Deletions cut 10 bases from V and 3 bases from J, with 9 bases between. Germline V lookup: CDR1 MDHEN, CDR2 SYDVKM. This CDR3 has 12 amino acids. CDR3 DNA sequence: TGTGCCACAGAAGGGGACACCGGGGAGCTGTTTTTT. It translates to CATEGDTGELFF.

The V and J genes are TRBV2 and TRBJ1-4, with 7 bases identical to TRBD1. The CDR3 runs 14 residues. V was clipped by 10 bases and J by 2 bases; unmatched bases: 7. CDR1 is SNHLY and CDR2 is FYNNEI in the germline V gene. The CDR3 region is CAITRDSTNEKLFF. CDR3 nucleotides: TGTGCCATCACCCGGGACAGTACTAATGAAAAACTGTTTTTT.

This chain links TRBV12-3 or TRBV12-4 with TRBJ2-7; 9 bases are a match to TRBD1. V gave up 6 bases and J gave up 3 bases; unmatched junction bases: 3. CDR3 size: 13 residues. The CDR3 sequence: CASRQTGGYEQYF. CDR3 bases: TGTGCCAGCAGACAGACAGGGGGCTACGAGCAGTACTTC.

The chain joins TRBV5-8 to TRBJ2-1, with 8 bases that match TRBD2. This CDR3 comprises 16 residues. V lost 3 bases, J lost 2 bases, and 7 bases stayed unmatched. Germline V gives CDR1 SGHTS, CDR2 YDEGEE. Written as DNA, the CDR3 is TGTGCCAGCAGCTGGGCGGGCGGGGGGCCCTACAATGAGCAGTTCTTC. Amino acids: CASSWAGGGPYNEQFF.